This TCR beta chain came from a study of shared clonotypes between healthy human individuals (dated by TCRdb to the early 2020s). Concerning the study at large: Two women and a few men aged 18 to 49 years were included in the cohort. For each donor, CD4 naive and CD4 memory were each run on three plates, CD8 naive on two plates, and CD8 memory on one plate. To estimate repertoire size and how much clonotype sharing occurs between individuals, the study deeply sequenced the blood TCR repertoires of about five healthy adults. To increase sequencing depth and limit assay-specific biases, TCR repertoire library preparation and sequencing were carried out by different laboratories using diverse techniques. Leukapheresis yielded between about 0.9 and 9 billion PBMCs per donor.

This clone was seen just once. Its antigen is currently not known. Base qualities are not recorded, but no much larger clone differs from it by a single base. TCR CDR3 regions were amplified from genomic DNA by multiplex PCR using the deep immunoSEQ assay. Extracted genomic DNA from each cell subset was distributed evenly across all wells of several immunoSEQ 96-well plates, and each plate was treated as a replicate. For sorted subsets, each replicate PCR was loaded with roughly 0.2 ug genomic DNA, equivalent to some 27,000 T cell genomes. Purified libraries were measured with a Qubit 3.0 fluorometer, size-checked on a Bioanalyzer 2100, and measured again with the KAPA Library Quantification kit. Every immunoSEQ 96-well plate was sequenced on a dedicated single-read 150-cycle Illumina NextSeq 550 flow cell. For the original study's pipeline: The immunoSEQ output contained only junctional sequences without quality scores, so filtering could not match that applied to full-length reads. Sequences were annotated with PyIR, a Python wrapper for IgBLAST v1.9, using IMGT germline references to assign V/J genes and CDR3. Reads were removed for weak V/J assignments (E-value above 1e-6), missing CDR3, stop codons, out-of-frame junctions, or ambiguous translated residues. A V3J clonotype was defined by an identical inferred V gene, J gene, and CDR3 amino acid sequence. Percentage overlap between repertoires was calculated by dividing the number of shared unique clonotypes by the size of the smaller repertoire. RTK rarefaction, the Chao1 estimator, and Recon v2.1 estimates of unobserved clonotypes were used to assess repertoire richness. OLGA was used to compute generation probabilities for all TCRbeta clonotypes that the gDNA method yielded from a handful of donors. The immuneACCESS repertoire file appears here via TCRdb, limited to in-frame rearrangements. These files lack a portion of the clones; in checked studies, under half of the deficit traces to unresolved V genes, and the cause of the others is not known. V and J calls and clone size follow that table, whereas D and trimming were derived from the DNA. Counted in this sample were more than 2 million clones; around 95% of them appeared once. The leading ten clones occupy over 0.1% of the sample.

The donors were healthy, HIV-negative adults who had no recently reported acute infections or vaccinations. All donors were Caucasian adults living in Nashville, Tennessee, USA. Magnetic negative selection was used to enrich CD4+ T cells, after which naive cells were positively selected on CD45RA and the negative fraction became the memory subset. Blood was obtained by leukapheresis, after which PBMCs were separated by Ficoll-Histopaque density gradient centrifugation and cryopreserved in liquid nitrogen vapor phase. Analytical flow cytometry was used to check the purity and quantity of every magnetically sorted T cell population. Genomic DNA was isolated from every sorted fraction and measured by UV absorbance on a Nanodrop 2000c. What the study reported, not specific to this receptor: Even with the large sequencing depth, rarefaction of the sorted-subset datasets indicated that sequencing was incomplete. Pairwise subsampling led to the expectation that sequencing depth would affect the degree of clonotype sharing among donors. Sampling was restricted to blood, and TCR repertoires in tissues likely differ from the TCR repertoires found in blood. Compared with non-shared clonotypes, clonotypes shared by all four sorted-subset donors had higher generation probabilities. The genetic and exposure-history diversity represented was limited by the small number of donors. Estimated clonotype richness was generally larger for naive than for memory subsets. Sharing across a few donors was observed for about 5% of naive CD4, 3% to 3.5% of naive CD8, over 2% of memory CD4, and over 0.3% of memory CD8 clonotypes.

What was sequenced was naive CD4+ T cells sorted from blood. Interpreted using the paper, the cell subset or site label stands for: CD45RA+ positively selected. The sequence came from a man aged 18-30 years in good health.

The sequence in DNA is TGCAGCGGTGGACTAGCGGGGGGGAGCACAGATACGCAGTATTTT. It is translated as CSGGLAGGSTDTQYF. The chain links TRBV29-1 with TRBJ2-3, with TRBD2 matching 15 junction bases. CDR1 SQVTM and CDR2 ANQGSEA are derived from the germline V gene. Reading from cysteine to phenylalanine, the CDR3 counts 15 amino acids. CDR3 DNA is the only sequence kept; it has 45 bases, read in frame from the first base. Trimmed from V: 7 bases; trimmed from J: 0 bases; junction bases lacking a gene match: 2.